The rows below give T cell receptor beta chains drawn from one sample of a study of T cell repertoires in cytomegalovirus infection. TCRdb itself ran the reads through MiXCR, one entry per CDR3 protein. The sample holds about 680,000 distinct CDR3 sequences, roughly 26% seen once. The sequenced material came from CD8+ T cells from PBMCs. Receptors were obtained from a human donor in good health (CMV status not recorded). Some clones in this sample may be carry-over from other donors' samples. CDR3s include the opening cysteine and the closing phenylalanine or tryptophan.

V gene	J gene	CDR3 length	CDR3 protein
TRBV12-3/TRBV12-4	TRBJ2-3	15	CASTYSGGPTDTQYF
TRBV4-1	TRBJ1-1	16	CASSVGLITRATEAFF
TRBV23-1	TRBJ2-2	16	CASSSLGRANTGELFF
TRBV7-2	TRBJ2-3	16	CASSLGFQAITDTQYF
TRBV4-1	TRBJ2-1	16	CASSPPPGGSYNEQFF
TRBV19	TRBJ2-1	13	CASNSGGWNEQFF
TRBV20-1	TRBJ2-7	14	CSATGPFEVYEQYF
TRBV29-1	TRBJ1-2	14	CSVEDPIFWGGYTF
TRBV29-1	TRBJ1-1	11	CSVEVNTEAFF
TRBV5-1	TRBJ2-1	16	CASSSPPGQGASEQFF
TRBV20-1	TRBJ2-1	15	CSARDLTGDPNEQFF